Listed here are 22 T cell receptor beta chains from one sample, sequenced in a study of T cell repertoires in cytomegalovirus infection. Each CDR3 protein is one row after TCRdb ran MiXCR on the reads. Of 300,000 or so distinct CDR3 sequences in the sample, about a quarter were seen once. The sample was PBMCs. These receptors came from a human donor in good health (CMV status not recorded). Some clones in this sample may be carry-over from other donors' samples.

This clonotype was seen ten or more times. The chain carries TRBV7-2 and TRBJ1-2; tentatively, D is TRBD1 (6 bases). Germline assignment: CDR1 SGHTA and CDR2 FQGNSA. The germline V and J ends were trimmed by 3 bases and 7 bases, with 12 bases remaining between them. The CDR3 contains 13 residues. Here the CDR3 reads CASSLAGAGGYTF. The CDR3 DNA reads TGTGCCAGCAGCTTGGCAGGGGCCGGTGGCTACACCTTC.

This chain links TRBV6-2 or TRBV6-3 with TRBJ1-2, with D unclear. Germline assignment: CDR1 MNHEY and CDR2 SVGEGT. The CDR3 consists of 17 residues. V was clipped by 5 bases and J by 3 bases, with 22 bases between them. CDR3 nucleotide sequence: TGTGCCAGCAGTGAAGACGGAGTCGGACGAAATCACTATGGCTACACCTTC. It specifies CASSEDGVGRNHYGYTF.

This clonotype was counted only a few times. This chain uses TRBV19 with TRBJ1-5; D is unresolved. CDR1 is LNHDA and CDR2 is SQIVND in the germline V gene (reference sequence). CDR3 size: 14 residues. V shed 6 bases and J shed 0 bases, with 9 bases lying between them. In DNA, the CDR3 is TGTGCCAGTAGATCGAGGCATAGCAATCAGCCCCAGCATTTT. Protein product: CASRSRHSNQPQHF. Using reference TRBV19 and TRBJ1-5 for the parts outside the CDR3, the full variable domain is DGGITQSPKYLFRKEGQNVTLSCEQNLNHDAMYWYRQDPGQGLRLIYYSQIVNDFQKGDIAEGYSVSREKKESFPLTVTSAQKNPTAFYLCASRSRHSNQPQHFGDGTRLSIL.

This clonotype was found a few times. The chain is built from TRBV7-2 and TRBJ2-1, with D uncertain. Germline V lookup: CDR1 SGHTA, CDR2 FQGNSA. The V end was cut by 4 bases, the J end by 9 bases, with 7 bases between. The CDR3 has 11 residues. The CDR3 DNA sequence: TGTGCCAGCAGCTCCCTGAGTGAGCAGTTCTTC. It specifies CASSSLSEQFF.

This clonotype was seen more than once but under ten times. This rearrangement joins TRBV28 to TRBJ1-2; D is unclear. Germline V gene sequence: CDR1 MDHEN, CDR2 SYDVKM. V lost 5 bases and J lost 8, with 9 bases in between. The CDR3 length is 11 residues. CDR3 coding DNA: TGTGCCAGCAGTGGATTGGGGGGCTACACCTTC. Translating it yields CASSGLGGYTF.

This clonotype was observed many times. V and J are TRBV7-2 and TRBJ1-1; D remains ambiguous. Between the trimmed V and J ends, which lost 1 base and 7 bases, there was a span of 16 bases. Per germline, CDR1 SGHTA and CDR2 FQGNSA. CDR3 length equals 15 residues. DNA for the CDR3: TGTGCCAGCAGCTTAGGTTTAATCCGTAGGAGTGAAGCTTTCTTT. Translated: CASSLGLIRRSEAFF.

This clonotype was seen ten or more times. The chain has TRBV7-2 and TRBJ2-2, with a possible D match to TRBD2 (6 bases). CDR1 and CDR2 from the germline V gene are SGHTA and FQGNSA. CDR3 length equals 12 residues. Trimming took 7 bases from V and 6 from J, leaving 9 bases between them. The DNA for the CDR3 is TGTGCCAGCAAGGAGGGGCCCGGGGAGCTGTTTTTT. Amino acid sequence: CASKEGPGELFF.

This chain joins TRBV25-1 and TRBJ1-5, with D possibly being TRBD1 (6 bases). The V end was cut by 1 base, the J end by 5 bases, with 9 bases between. The germline V gene has CDR1 MGHDK and CDR2 SYGVNS. This CDR3 is 14 amino acids long. This chain's CDR3 is CASSELRGDQPQHF. The CDR3 DNA reads as TGTGCCAGCAGTGAATTAAGGGGGGATCAGCCCCAGCATTTT.

The rearrangement links TRBV29-1 to TRBJ2-5, with D maybe TRBD1 (5 bases). Germline values: CDR1 SQVTM, CDR2 ANQGSEA. V shed 3 bases and J shed 5 bases, with 13 bases lying between them. The CDR3 totals 13 residues. CDR3 in amino acids: CSVDKGFGETQYF. The CDR3 DNA is TGCAGCGTTGATAAGGGGTTCGGGGAGACCCAGTACTTC.

This clonotype has ten or more counts. This chain joins TRBV7-8 and TRBJ2-3, with 13 positions matching TRBD2. The V and J ends lost 2 bases and 6 bases, in that order; junction bases with no gene match: 11. The CDR3 loop spans 18 amino acids. The germline CDR1 and CDR2 sequences are SGHVS and FQNEAQ. The CDR3 sequence is CASSLTKGLAGNDDTQYF. CDR3 nucleotides: TGTGCCAGCAGCTTAACCAAGGGACTAGCGGGAAACGATGATACGCAGTATTTT.

This clonotype was detected ten times or more. V gene TRBV12-3 or TRBV12-4 combines with J gene TRBJ1-5; unclear D gene. V was shortened by 6 bases and J by 5 bases, with 17 bases between the two germline ends. The CDR3 extends over 15 amino acids. CDR3 in DNA: TGTGCCAGCAGCCTCTCAGCGGGCGGGTATCAGCCCCAGCATTTT. It specifies CASSLSAGGYQPQHF.

The rearrangement uses TRBV7-2 and TRBJ1-2; D perhaps matches TRBD1 (6 bases). The CDR3 totals 14 residues. Trimming took off 6 bases at V and 3 bases at J, with 14 bases between the two ends. Per the germline V gene, CDR1 is SGHTA and CDR2 is FQGNSA. The CDR3 is CASSWTAQDYGYTF. The CDR3 nucleotides are TGTGCCAGCAGTTGGACAGCTCAAGACTATGGCTACACCTTC.

The chain employs TRBV2 and TRBJ1-5, with 7 bases identical to TRBD1. Per the germline V gene, CDR1 is SNHLY and CDR2 is FYNNEI. With 4 bases clipped from V and 1 base from J, the junction kept 10 bases outside the gene matches. The CDR3 length is 17 residues. CDR3 nucleotide sequence: TGTGCCAGCAGTGCCCGCTCTACAGGGGAAAGCAATCAGCCCCAGCATTTT. Residues: CASSARSTGESNQPQHF.

This clonotype has just a few counts. The chain employs TRBV7-2 and TRBJ2-1, with D perhaps given as TRBD1 or TRBD2 (5 bases each). Germline loops: CDR1 SGHTA, CDR2 FQGNSA. This CDR3 comprises 12 residues. V was pared by 5 bases and J by 10 bases, with 12 bases between. Here the CDR3 DNA reads TGTGCCAGCAGCCCCATGAGGGGAGAGCAGTTCTTC. Its translation: CASSPMRGEQFF. Based on the CDR3 plus reference TRBV7-2 and TRBJ2-1, the full variable domain is GAGVSQSPSNKVTEKGKDVELRCDPISGHTALYWYRQSLGQGLEFLIYFQGNSAPDKSGLPSDRFSAERTGGSVSTLTIQRTQQEDSAVYLCASSPMRGEQFFGPGTRLTVL.

The V and J genes are TRBV20-1 and TRBJ2-7; 12 nucleotides line up with TRBD1. The V gene end was trimmed by 5 bases and the J gene end by 7 bases; junction bases not matched to a gene: 9. Germline V gene lookup returns CDR1 DFQATT and CDR2 SNEGSKA (reference sequence). The CDR3 extends over 14 amino acids. The CDR3 sequence is CSAFRGQGAREQYF. CDR3 in DNA: TGCAGTGCTTTTCGGGGACAGGGGGCAAGGGAGCAGTACTTC.

This clonotype was observed a few times. This sequence joins TRBV20-1 and TRBJ1-6; D call uncertain. V dropped 3 bases and J dropped 9 bases, with 21 bases sitting between them. The germline V gene encodes CDR1 DFQATT and CDR2 SNEGSKA (reference sequence). The CDR3 covers 16 residues. Here the CDR3 reads CSAREHTLGFASPLHF. For the CDR3, the DNA is TGCAGTGCTAGGGAGCATACACTGGGATTTGCTTCACCCCTCCACTTT.

This sequence joins TRBV28 and TRBJ1-4; D gene unclear. From germline, CDR1 is MDHEN and CDR2 SYDVKM. Trimming shortened V by 10 bases and J by 0 bases, and 6 bases separated the two germline ends. The CDR3 is made up of 12 amino acids. CDR3 residues: CAIQTTNEKLFF. The CDR3 DNA reads as TGTGCCATTCAAACAACTAATGAAAAACTGTTTTTT.

This clonotype has more than one count but fewer than ten. This rearrangement joins TRBV28 to TRBJ2-5; 12 bases are shared with TRBD2. The CDR3 has 19 residues. Germline CDR1 MDHEN, CDR2 SYDVKM. Trimming removed 1 base from V and 3 bases from J; junction bases left unmatched: 12. The CDR3 protein is CASSLSKAASGGAEETQYF. Here the CDR3 DNA reads TGTGCCAGCAGTTTATCGAAGGCGGCTAGCGGGGGGGCTGAAGAGACCCAGTACTTC.

This rearrangement joins TRBV29-1 to TRBJ1-1; the D is unclear. The CDR3 sequence is 17 residues long. In germline, CDR1 is SQVTM, CDR2 ANQGSEA. The V end lost 4 bases, the J end lost 1 base, and 22 bases lay between the germline ends. The CDR3 loop is CSVGQQRAGKGNTEAFF. CDR3 in DNA: TGCAGCGTTGGACAACAGAGGGCGGGGAAGGGGAACACTGAAGCTTTCTTT. Full variable domain (rest looked up from reference TRBV29-1 and TRBJ1-1): SAVISQKPSRDICQRGTSLTIQCQVDSQVTMMFWYRQQPGQSLTLIATANQGSEATYESGFVIDKFPISRPNLTFSTLTVSNMSPEDSSIYLCSVGQQRAGKGNTEAFFGQGTRLTVV.

The CDR3 loop is CASSSGLKAPGYGYTF. In DNA, the CDR3 is TGTGCCAGCAGCTCGGGTCTAAAGGCCCCCGGCTATGGCTACACCTTC. The genes are TRBV7-4 and TRBJ1-2, with unresolved D. This CDR3 spans 16 amino acids. The ends were cut back, 4 bases at V and 4 bases at J, with 19 bases in the middle. The germline V gene encodes CDR1 SGHVT and CDR2 SQSDAQ.

The chain links TRBV7-9 to TRBJ2-7; 8 bases map to TRBD2. The CDR3 covers 14 residues. The germline CDR1 and CDR2 sequences are SEHNR and FQNEAQ (reference sequence). Losses at the gene ends were 5 bases for V and 4 bases for J; bases not matched to a gene: 7. In DNA, the CDR3 is TGTGCCAGCAGCGCCCGGGGGGGCGAGTACGAGCAGTACTTC. Translating it yields CASSARGGEYEQYF.

This chain joins TRBV6-6 and TRBJ2-7; D tentatively fits TRBD1 or TRBD2 (6 bases each). The CDR3 contains 15 residues. CDR1 is MNHNY and CDR2 is SVGAGI in the germline V gene (reference sequence). Trimming took 6 bases from V and 3 from J, leaving 18 bases between them. Here the CDR3 reads CASREAGRGGYEQYF. As DNA, the CDR3 is TGTGCCAGCAGGGAGGCGGGAAGAGGGGGCTACGAGCAGTACTTC.